One sample yielded the 3 T cell receptor beta chains listed below, sequenced in a study of T cell repertoires in cytomegalovirus infection. TCRdb re-called the reads through MiXCR, storing one row per CDR3 protein. The data hold approximately 170,000 distinct CDR3 sequences, with roughly 18% observed a single time. The material sequenced was CD8+ T cells from PBMCs. The receptors come from a human donor in good health (CMV status not recorded). Some clones in this sample may be carry-over from other donors' samples.

This clonotype was picked up a small number of times. V usage is TRBV29-1 and J usage is TRBJ2-7; D may be TRBD2 (5 bases). Trimming pared 4 bases from V and 4 bases from J, leaving 14 bases between. The V gene's germline CDR1 is SQVTM and CDR2 ANQGSEA. The CDR3 spans 13 residues. The CDR3 loop is CSVASEAGYEQYF. The CDR3 DNA sequence: TGCAGCGTTGCCTCGGAGGCCGGTTACGAGCAGTACTTC.

A few counts support this clonotype. V usage is TRBV2 and J usage is TRBJ1-1; no clear D. Germline V gene sequence: CDR1 SNHLY, CDR2 FYNNEI. This CDR3 is built from 11 residues. CDR3 amino acids: CAARPRGEAFF. The CDR3 DNA is TGTGCGGCTAGGCCCCGGGGTGAAGCTTTCTTT.

As concerns this clonotype: Compared with germline, one end of the junction differs, possibly owing to a read error. The chain employs TRBV11-1 and TRBJ1-2; no reliable D call. The germline V gene has CDR1 SGHAT and CDR2 FQDESV (reference sequence). CDR3 size: 14 residues. The CDR3 nucleotides are TGTGCCATCAGCTTTCGCGGGAGCCTCTATGGCTACACCTTC. Translation gives CAISFRGSLYGYTF.